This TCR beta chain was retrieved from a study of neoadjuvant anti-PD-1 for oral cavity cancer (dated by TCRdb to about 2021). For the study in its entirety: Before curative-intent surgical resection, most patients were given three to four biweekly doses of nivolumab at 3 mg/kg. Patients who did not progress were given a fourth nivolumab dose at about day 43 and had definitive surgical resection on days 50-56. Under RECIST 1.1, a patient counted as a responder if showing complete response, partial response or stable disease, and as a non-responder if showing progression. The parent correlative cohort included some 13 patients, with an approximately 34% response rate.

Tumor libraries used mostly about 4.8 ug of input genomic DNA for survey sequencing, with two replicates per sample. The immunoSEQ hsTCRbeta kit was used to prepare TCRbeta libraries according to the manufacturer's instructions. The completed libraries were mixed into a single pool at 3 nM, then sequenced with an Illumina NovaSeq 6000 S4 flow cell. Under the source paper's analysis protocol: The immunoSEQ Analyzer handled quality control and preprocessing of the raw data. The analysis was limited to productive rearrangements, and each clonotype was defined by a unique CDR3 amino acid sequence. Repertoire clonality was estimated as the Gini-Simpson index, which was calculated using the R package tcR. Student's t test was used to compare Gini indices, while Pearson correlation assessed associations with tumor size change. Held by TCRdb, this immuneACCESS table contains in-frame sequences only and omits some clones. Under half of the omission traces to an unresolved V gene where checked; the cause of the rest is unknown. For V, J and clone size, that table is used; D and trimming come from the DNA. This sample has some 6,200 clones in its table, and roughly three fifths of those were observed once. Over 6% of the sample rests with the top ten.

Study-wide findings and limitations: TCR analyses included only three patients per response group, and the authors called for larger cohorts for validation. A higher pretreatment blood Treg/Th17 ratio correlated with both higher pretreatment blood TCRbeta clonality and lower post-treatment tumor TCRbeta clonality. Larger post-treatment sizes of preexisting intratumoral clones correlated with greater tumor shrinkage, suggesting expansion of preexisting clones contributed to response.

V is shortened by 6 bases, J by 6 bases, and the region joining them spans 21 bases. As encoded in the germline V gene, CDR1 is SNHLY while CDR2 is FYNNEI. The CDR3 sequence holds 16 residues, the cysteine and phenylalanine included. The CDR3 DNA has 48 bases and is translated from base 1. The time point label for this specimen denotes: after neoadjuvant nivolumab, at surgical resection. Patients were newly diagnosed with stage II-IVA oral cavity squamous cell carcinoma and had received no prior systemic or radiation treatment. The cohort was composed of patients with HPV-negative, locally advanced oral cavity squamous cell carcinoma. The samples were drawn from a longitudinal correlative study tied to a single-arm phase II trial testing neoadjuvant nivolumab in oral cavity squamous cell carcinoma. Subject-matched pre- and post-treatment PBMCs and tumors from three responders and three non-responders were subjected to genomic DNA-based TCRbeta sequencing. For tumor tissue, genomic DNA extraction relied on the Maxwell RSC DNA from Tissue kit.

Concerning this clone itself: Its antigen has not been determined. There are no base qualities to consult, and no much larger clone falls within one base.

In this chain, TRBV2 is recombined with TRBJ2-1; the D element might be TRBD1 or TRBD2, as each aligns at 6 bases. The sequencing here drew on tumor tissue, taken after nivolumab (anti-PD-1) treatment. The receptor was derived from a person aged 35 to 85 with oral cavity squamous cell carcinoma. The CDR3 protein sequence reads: CASSKEGGYQPNEQFF. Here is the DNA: TGTGCCAGCAGCAAAGAGGGGGGCTACCAGCCCAATGAGCAGTTCTTC. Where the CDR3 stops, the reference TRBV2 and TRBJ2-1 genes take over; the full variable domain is EPEVTQTPSHQVTQMGQEVILRCVPISNHLYFYWYRQILGQKVEFLVSFYNNEISEKSEIFDDQFSVERPDGSNFTLKIRSTKLEDSAMYFCASSKEGGYQPNEQFFGPGTRLTVL.